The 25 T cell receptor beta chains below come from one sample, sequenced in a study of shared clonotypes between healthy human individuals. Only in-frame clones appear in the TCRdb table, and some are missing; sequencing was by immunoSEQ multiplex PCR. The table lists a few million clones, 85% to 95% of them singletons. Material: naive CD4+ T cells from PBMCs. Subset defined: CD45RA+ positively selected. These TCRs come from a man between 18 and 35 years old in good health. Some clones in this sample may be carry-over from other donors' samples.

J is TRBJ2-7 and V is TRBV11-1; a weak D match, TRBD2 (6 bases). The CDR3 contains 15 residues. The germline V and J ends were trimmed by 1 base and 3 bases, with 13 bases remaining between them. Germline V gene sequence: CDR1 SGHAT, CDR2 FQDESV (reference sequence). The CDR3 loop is CASSLGLAANYEQYF. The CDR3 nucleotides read TGTGCCAGCAGCTTAGGGTTAGCGGCTAACTACGAGCAGTACTTC. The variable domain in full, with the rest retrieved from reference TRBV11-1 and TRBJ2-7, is EAEVAQSPRYKITEKSQAVAFWCDPISGHATLYWYRQILGQGPELLVQFQDESVVDDSQLPKDRFSAERLKGVDSTLKIQPAELGDSAMYLCASSLGLAANYEQYFGPGTRLTVT.

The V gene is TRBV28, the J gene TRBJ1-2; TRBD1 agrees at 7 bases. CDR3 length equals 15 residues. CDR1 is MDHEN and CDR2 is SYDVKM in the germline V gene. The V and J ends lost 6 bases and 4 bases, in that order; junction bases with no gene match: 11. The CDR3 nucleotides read TGTGCCAGCAGCGGACAGGTCAGATTCGGCTATGGCTACACCTTC. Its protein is CASSGQVRFGYGYTF.

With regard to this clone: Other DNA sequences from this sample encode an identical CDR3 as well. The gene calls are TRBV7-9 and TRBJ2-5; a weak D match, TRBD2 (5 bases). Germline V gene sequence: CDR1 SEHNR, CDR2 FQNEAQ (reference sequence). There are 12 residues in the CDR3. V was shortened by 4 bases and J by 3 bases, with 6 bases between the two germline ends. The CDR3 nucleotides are TGTGCCAGCAGCTGGGGAGAAGAGACCCAGTACTTC. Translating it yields CASSWGEETQYF.

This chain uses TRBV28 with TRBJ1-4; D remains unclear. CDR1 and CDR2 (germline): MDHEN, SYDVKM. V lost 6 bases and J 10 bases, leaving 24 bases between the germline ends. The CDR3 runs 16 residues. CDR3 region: CASSDTGREPLGKLFF. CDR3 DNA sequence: TGTGCCAGCAGCGATACCGGCCGGGAGCCGCTGGGAAAACTGTTTTTT.

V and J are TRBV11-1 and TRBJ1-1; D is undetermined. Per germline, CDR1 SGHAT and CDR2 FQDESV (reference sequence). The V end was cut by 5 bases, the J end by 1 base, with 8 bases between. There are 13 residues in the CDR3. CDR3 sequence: CASSIDRNTEAFF. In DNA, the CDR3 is TGTGCCAGCAGCATCGATAGGAACACTGAAGCTTTCTTT.

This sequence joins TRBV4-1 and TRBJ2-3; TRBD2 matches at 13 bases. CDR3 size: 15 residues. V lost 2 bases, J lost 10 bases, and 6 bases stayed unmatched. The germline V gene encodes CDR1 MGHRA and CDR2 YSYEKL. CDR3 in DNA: TGCGCCAGCAGCCAACTCGGACTAGCGGGAGCTCCGCAGTATTTT. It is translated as CASSQLGLAGAPQYF.

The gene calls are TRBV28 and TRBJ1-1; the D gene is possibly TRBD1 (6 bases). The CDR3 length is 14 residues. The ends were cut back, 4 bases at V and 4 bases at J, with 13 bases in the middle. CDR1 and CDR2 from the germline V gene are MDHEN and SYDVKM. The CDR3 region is CASSSHRASTEAFF. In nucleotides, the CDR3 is TGTGCCAGCAGTTCGCACAGGGCGTCCACTGAAGCTTTCTTT.

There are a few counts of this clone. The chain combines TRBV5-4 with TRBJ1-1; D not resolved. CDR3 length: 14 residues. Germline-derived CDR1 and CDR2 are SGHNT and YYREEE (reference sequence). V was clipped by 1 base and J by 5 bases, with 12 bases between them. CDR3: CASSLFQGKTEAFF. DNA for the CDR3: TGTGCCAGCAGCTTGTTCCAAGGAAAGACTGAAGCTTTCTTT.

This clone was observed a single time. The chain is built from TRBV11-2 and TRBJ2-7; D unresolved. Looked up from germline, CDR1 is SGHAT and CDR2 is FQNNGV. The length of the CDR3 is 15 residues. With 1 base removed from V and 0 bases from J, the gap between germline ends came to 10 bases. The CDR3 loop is CASSLGAVSSYEQYF. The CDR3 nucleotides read TGTGCCAGCAGCTTAGGGGCAGTGAGCTCCTACGAGCAGTACTTC.

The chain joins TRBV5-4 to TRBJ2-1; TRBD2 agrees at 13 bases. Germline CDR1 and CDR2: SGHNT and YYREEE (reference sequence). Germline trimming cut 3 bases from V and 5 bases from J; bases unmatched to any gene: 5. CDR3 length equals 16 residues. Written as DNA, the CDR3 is TGTGCCAGCAGCTCCGCCGGGACTAGCGGGAACAATGAGCAGTTCTTC. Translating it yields CASSSAGTSGNNEQFF.

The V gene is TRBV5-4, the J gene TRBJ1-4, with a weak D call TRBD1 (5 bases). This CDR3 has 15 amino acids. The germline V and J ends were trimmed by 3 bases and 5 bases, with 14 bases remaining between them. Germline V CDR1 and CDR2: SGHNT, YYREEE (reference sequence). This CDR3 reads CASSSAGTENEKLFF. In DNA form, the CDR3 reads TGTGCCAGCAGCTCGGCCGGGACCGAGAATGAAAAACTGTTTTTT.

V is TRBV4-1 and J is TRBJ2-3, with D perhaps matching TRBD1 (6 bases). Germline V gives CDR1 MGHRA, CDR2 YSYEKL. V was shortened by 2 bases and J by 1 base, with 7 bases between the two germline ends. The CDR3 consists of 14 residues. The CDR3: CASSQRTGTDTQYF. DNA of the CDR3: TGCGCCAGCAGCCAAAGGACAGGCACAGATACGCAGTATTTT.

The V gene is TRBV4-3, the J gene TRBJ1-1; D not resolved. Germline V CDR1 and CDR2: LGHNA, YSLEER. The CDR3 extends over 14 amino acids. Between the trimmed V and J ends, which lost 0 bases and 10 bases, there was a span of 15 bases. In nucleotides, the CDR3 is TGCGCCAGCAGCCAAGATGTGATGGTGCGGGGAGCTTTCTTT. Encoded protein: CASSQDVMVRGAFF.

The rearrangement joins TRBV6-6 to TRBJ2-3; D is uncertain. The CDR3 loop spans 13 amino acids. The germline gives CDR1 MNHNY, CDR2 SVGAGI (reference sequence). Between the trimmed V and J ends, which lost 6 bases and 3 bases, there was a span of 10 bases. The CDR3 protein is CASRPRRTDTQYF. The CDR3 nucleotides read TGTGCCAGCAGACCGAGGCGAACAGATACGCAGTATTTT.

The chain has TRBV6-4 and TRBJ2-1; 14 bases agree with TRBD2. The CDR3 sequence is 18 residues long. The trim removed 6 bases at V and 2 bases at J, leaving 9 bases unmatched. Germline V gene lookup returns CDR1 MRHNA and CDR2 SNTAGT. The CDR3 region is CASSAGTSGSWPYNEQFF. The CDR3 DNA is TGTGCCAGCAGCGCCGGGACTAGCGGGAGTTGGCCCTACAATGAGCAGTTCTTC.

The chain's CDR3 is CASSLLADQNTEAFF. As DNA, the CDR3 is TGCGCCAGCAGCTTATTGGCAGACCAGAACACTGAAGCTTTCTTT. The chain uses TRBV5-1 and TRBJ1-1; D ambiguous. The CDR3 has 15 amino acids. V was trimmed by 2 bases and J by 1 base, leaving 12 bases between them. CDR1 SGHRS and CDR2 YFSETQ come from the germline V gene. The whole variable domain, remainder taken from reference TRBV5-1 and TRBJ1-1, is KAGVTQTPRYLIKTRGQQVTLSCSPISGHRSVSWYQQTPGQGLQFLFEYFSETQRNKGNFPGRFSGRQFSNSRSEMNVSTLELGDSALYLCASSLLADQNTEAFFGQGTRLTVV.

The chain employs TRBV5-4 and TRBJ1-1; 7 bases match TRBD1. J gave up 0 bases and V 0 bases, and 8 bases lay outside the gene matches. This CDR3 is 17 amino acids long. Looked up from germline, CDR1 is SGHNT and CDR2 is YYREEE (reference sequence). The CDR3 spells CASSLAHSTGMNTEAFF. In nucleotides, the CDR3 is TGTGCCAGCAGCTTGGCACATTCGACAGGGATGAACACTGAAGCTTTCTTT.

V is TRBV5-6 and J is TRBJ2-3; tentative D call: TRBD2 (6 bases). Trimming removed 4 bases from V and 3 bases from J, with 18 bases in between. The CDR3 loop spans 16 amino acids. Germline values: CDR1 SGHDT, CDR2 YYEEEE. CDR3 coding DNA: TGTGCCAGCAGCACCGACCTGACCCGGGGGACAGATACGCAGTATTTT. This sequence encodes CASSTDLTRGTDTQYF. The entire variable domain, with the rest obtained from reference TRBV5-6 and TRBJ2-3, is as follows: DAGVTQSPTHLIKTRGQQVTLRCSPKSGHDTVSWYQQALGQGPQFIFQYYEEEERQRGNFPDRFSGHQFPNYSSELNVNALLLGDSALYLCASSTDLTRGTDTQYFGPGTRLTVL.

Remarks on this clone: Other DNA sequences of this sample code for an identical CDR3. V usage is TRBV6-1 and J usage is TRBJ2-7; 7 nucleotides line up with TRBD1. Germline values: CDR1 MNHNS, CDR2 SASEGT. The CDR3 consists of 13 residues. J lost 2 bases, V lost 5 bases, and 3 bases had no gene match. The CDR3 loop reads CASSRGQAYEQYF. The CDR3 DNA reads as TGTGCCAGCAGTCGCGGACAGGCCTACGAGCAGTACTTC.

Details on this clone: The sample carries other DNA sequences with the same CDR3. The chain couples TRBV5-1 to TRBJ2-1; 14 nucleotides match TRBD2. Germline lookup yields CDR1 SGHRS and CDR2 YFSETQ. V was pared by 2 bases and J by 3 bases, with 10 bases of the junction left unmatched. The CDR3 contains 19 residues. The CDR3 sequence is CASSFPKGTSGSSYNEQFF. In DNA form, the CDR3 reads TGCGCCAGCAGCTTTCCAAAAGGGACTAGCGGGAGTAGCTACAATGAGCAGTTCTTC.

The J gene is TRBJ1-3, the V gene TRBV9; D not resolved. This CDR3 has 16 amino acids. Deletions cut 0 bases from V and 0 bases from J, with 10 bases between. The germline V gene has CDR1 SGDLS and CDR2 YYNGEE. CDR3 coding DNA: TGTGCCAGCAGCGTAGAGGGCTCCCTCTCTGGAAACACCATATATTTT. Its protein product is CASSVEGSLSGNTIYF.

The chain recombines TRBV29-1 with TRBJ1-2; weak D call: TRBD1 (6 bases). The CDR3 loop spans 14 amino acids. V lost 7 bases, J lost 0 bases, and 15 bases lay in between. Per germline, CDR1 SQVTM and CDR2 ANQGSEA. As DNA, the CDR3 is TGCAGCGGGACTCAGGGGTGGCCTAACTATGGCTACACCTTC. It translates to CSGTQGWPNYGYTF.

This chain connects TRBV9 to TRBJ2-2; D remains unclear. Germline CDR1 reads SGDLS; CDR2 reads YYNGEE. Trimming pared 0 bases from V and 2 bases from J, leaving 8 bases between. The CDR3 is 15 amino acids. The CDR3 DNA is TGTGCCAGCAGCGTAGGACGCGGAAACACCGGGGAGCTGTTTTTT. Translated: CASSVGRGNTGELFF.

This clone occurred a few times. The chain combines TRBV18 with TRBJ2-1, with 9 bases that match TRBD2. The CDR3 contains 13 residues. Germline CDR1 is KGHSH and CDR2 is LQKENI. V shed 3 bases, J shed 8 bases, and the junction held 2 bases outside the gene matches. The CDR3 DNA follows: TGTGCCAGCTCACCGGGACTAGCCGATGAGCAGTTCTTC. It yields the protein CASSPGLADEQFF. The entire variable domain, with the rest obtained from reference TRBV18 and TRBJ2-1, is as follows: NAGVMQNPRHLVRRRGQEARLRCSPMKGHSHVYWYRQLPEEGLKFMVYLQKENIIDESGMPKERFSAEFPKEGPSILRIQQVVRGDSAAYFCASSPGLADEQFFGPGTRLTVL.

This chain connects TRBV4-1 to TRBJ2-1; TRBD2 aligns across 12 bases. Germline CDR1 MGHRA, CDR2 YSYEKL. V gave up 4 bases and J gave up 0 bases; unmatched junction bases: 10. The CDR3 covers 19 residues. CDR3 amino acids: CASSLRTSGRPSSYNEQFF. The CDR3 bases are TGCGCCAGCAGCCTCCGAACTAGCGGGAGGCCGAGCTCCTACAATGAGCAGTTCTTC.